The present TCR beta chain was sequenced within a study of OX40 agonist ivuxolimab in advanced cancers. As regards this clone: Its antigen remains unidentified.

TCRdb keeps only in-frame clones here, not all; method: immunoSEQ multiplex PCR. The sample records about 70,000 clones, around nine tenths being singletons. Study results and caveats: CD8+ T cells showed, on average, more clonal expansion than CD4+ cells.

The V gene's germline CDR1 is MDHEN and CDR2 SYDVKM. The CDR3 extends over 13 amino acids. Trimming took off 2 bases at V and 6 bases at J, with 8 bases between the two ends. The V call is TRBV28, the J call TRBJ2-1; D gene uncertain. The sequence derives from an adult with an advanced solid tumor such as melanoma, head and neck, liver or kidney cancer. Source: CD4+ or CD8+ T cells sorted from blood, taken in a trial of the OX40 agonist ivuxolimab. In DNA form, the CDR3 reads TGTGCCAGCAGTTTACGTGAGCGCAATGAGCAGTTCTTC. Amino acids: CASSLRERNEQFF.